This is a list of T cell receptor beta chains from one sample in a study of cytomegalovirus exposure and HLA in healthy donors. Assay used: immunoSEQ multiplex PCR; TCRdb lists only in-frame clones, some missing. The sample contains 80,000 to 100,000 clones, roughly 70% of which appear only once. The sample was PBMCs. Receptors were obtained from a man aged 45-60 years in good health and CMV-seronegative. CDR3s include the opening cysteine and the closing phenylalanine or tryptophan. D genes are given only for firm matches. Part of the rows lack a size; the others show once, few, many or a class for expanded clones.

TRBJ2-5 | TRBV7-3 | few | NA | TGTGCCAGCAGTCAGACACCAGGCCAAGAGACCCAGTACTTC | CASSQTPGQETQYF
TRBJ2-5 | TRBV29-1 | once | TRBD1 | TGCAGCGTTGGACGGGACAGTACTCAAGAGACCCAGTACTTC | CSVGRDSTQETQYF
TRBJ2-2 | TRBV9 | NA | NA | TGTGCCAGCAGCGTAGAGGGGGGGCGCTGGGACACCGGGGAGCTGTTTTTT | CASSVEGGRWDTGELFF
TRBJ2-7 | TRBV5-1 | NA | NA | TGCGCCAGCAGCTCCATGGGAGCGTCTGCTAGCTCCTACGAGCAGTACTTC | CASSSMGASASSYEQYF
TRBJ2-1 | TRBV5-1 | NA | NA | TGCGCCAGCAGCACTACAGGGCCAACTTACAATGAGCAGTTCTTC | CASSTTGPTYNEQFF
TRBJ2-7 | TRBV13 | few | TRBD2 | TGTGCCAGCAGCTCAGGCGGGAGCTACGAGCAGTACTTC | CASSSGGSYEQYF
TRBJ1-4 | TRBV15 | NA | TRBD1 | TGTGCCACCGGGACAGGGGAAATTACTGGTGAAAAACTGTTTTTT | CATGTGEITGEKLFF
TRBJ2-5 | TRBV25-1 | once | NA | TGTGCCAGCAGTGCAGCAGCGTCACAAGAGACCCAGTACTTC | CASSAAASQETQYF
TRBJ1-1 | TRBV28 | NA | NA | TGTGTTGCGGGGGGTGGCACTGAAGCTTTCTTT | CVAGGGTEAFF
TRBJ2-4 | TRBV28 | NA | TRBD2 | TGTGCCAGCAGTTTAGGGGTAGCGGGAGGGCCGTGGAACATTCAGTACTTC | CASSLGVAGGPWNIQYF
TRBJ2-2 | TRBV13 | NA | TRBD2 | TGTGCCAGCAGCAGAACCCCGGGACTAGCGGGGGGGACGGACACCGGGGAGCTGTTTTTT | CASSRTPGLAGGTDTGELFF
TRBJ1-5 | TRBV28 | NA | TRBD1 | TGTGCCAGCAGTGACAGGGCTACACGGCATTTT | CASSDRATRHF
TRBJ2-3 | TRBV18 | NA | NA | TGTGCCAGCTCAAAACCGAGTGCGGCAGATACGCAGTATTTT | CASSKPSAADTQYF
TRBJ1-1 | TRBV6-5 | NA | NA | TGTGCCAGCAAGGGAGATTTCGGGCCCAACACTGAAGCTTTCTTT | CASKGDFGPNTEAFF
TRBJ2-5 | TRBV14 | NA | TRBD1 | TGTGCCAGCAGCCAGGGGCGGACAGGCCAAGAGACCCAGTACTTC | CASSQGRTGQETQYF
TRBJ1-1 | TRBV7-8 | NA | TRBD1 | TGTGCCAGCAGCTTTTATCGCATCAGACCGGGACAGGGAAGGATCAAGAACACTGAAGCTTTCTTT | CASSFYRIRPGQGRIKNTEAFF
TRBJ2-1 | TRBV5-1 | few | TRBD2 | TGCGCCAGCAGCCACCTAGGTGGGGGGGGATACAATGAGCAGTTCTTC | CASSHLGGGGYNEQFF
TRBJ2-5 | TRBV7-9 | NA | TRBD1 | TGTGCCAGCAGCTCCCGCCTCAGGGGGCTGGAGACCCAGTACTTC | CASSSRLRGLETQYF
TRBJ2-7 | TRBV9 | NA | TRBD1 | TGTGCCAGCAGCGTAGGGGACAGGGGATTCTACGAGCAGTACTTC | CASSVGDRGFYEQYF
TRBJ1-6 | TRBV27 | few | NA | TGTGCCAGCAGTTTAGACGGCGGGGGGGTACGGGATTCACCCCTCCACTTT | CASSLDGGGVRDSPLHF
TRBJ2-2 | TRBV7-7 | NA | NA | TGTGCTAGCAGCCCGAACCCGGGCACCGGGGAGCTGTTTTTT | CASSPNPGTGELFF
TRBJ2-3 | TRBV28 | NA | TRBD1 | TGTGCCAGCAGTTACAGGGGGCAGGGAGATACGCAGTATTTT | CASSYRGQGDTQYF
TRBJ1-2 | TRBV6-5 | NA | NA | TGTGCCAGCAGTTACTCAGGGGTTGACTATGGCTACACCTTC | CASSYSGVDYGYTF
TRBJ2-7 | TRBV5-1 | NA | NA | TGCGCCAGCAGACCCGACAGCTACGAGCAGTACTTC | CASRPDSYEQYF
TRBJ1-2 | TRBV27 | NA | NA | TGTGCCAGCAGTTTCATGAGCGCCTATGGCTACACCTTC | CASSFMSAYGYTF
TRBJ2-5 | TRBV28 | NA | NA | TGTGCCAGCAGTCCCGCGGTTTTACCCACTGGAGAGACCCAGTACTTC | CASSPAVLPTGETQYF
TRBJ2-5 | TRBV5-1 | NA | NA | TGCGCCAGCAGCTCGGACACCACCCAAGAGACCCAGTACTTC | CASSSDTTQETQYF
TRBJ2-5 | TRBV25-1 | NA | NA | TGTGCCAGCAGTGAATATAGTCAAGAGACCCAGTACTTC | CASSEYSQETQYF
TRBJ1-2 | TRBV2 | NA | NA | TGTGCCAGCAGTGAAGGGCCGGAGTATGGCTACACCTTC | CASSEGPEYGYTF
TRBJ2-1 | TRBV14 | NA | TRBD2 | TGTGCCAGCAGCCGGGGACTAGCGGACTCTCTCTCCTACAATGAGCAGTTCTTC | CASSRGLADSLSYNEQFF
TRBJ1-1 | TRBV7-6 | medium-sized | NA | TGTGCCAGCAGCTTAACGCCGGGTAACACTGAAGCTTTCTTT | CASSLTPGNTEAFF
TRBJ1-5 | TRBV28 | NA | TRBD1 | TGTGCCAGCAGTTTATCGGGACAGGGTAATCAGCCCCAGCATTTT | CASSLSGQGNQPQHF
TRBJ1-4 | TRBV14 | NA | NA | TGTGCCAGCAGCCATCATACAGGGGAAAAACTGTTTTTT | CASSHHTGEKLFF
TRBJ2-3 | TRBV5-1 | NA | NA | TGCGCCAGCAGCTGGAGACAGAGCACAGATACGCAGTATTTT | CASSWRQSTDTQYF
TRBJ2-7 | TRBV15 | few | NA | TGTGCCACCAGCAGAAGACTCGGGGGTCCCTACGAGCAGTACTTC | CATSRRLGGPYEQYF
TRBJ1-1 | TRBV7-9 | NA | TRBD1 | TGTGCCAGCAGCTTACAGGGGGATAAAACTGAAGCTTTCTTT | CASSLQGDKTEAFF
TRBJ2-5 | TRBV7-6 | NA | TRBD2 | TGTGCCAGCAGCCACCTAGCGGGGAAGCAAGAGACCCAGTACTTC | CASSHLAGKQETQYF
TRBJ1-5 | TRBV7-9 | NA | NA | TGTGCCAGCAGCTTGAAGGGGTCGAATGGCAATCAGCCCCAGCATTTT | CASSLKGSNGNQPQHF
TRBJ2-1 | TRBV4-1 | NA | TRBD2 | TGCGCCAGCAGCCAAGATTTCCGGGGGGGCAACTACAATGAGCAGTTCTTC | CASSQDFRGGNYNEQFF
TRBJ1-1 | TRBV7-2 | NA | NA | TGTGCCAGCAGCTTATGGACAACTGAAGCTTTCTTT | CASSLWTTEAFF
TRBJ1-1 | TRBV5-1 | few | NA | TGCGCCAGCAGCATCGGACAGTCGCAGGAAGCTTTCTTT | CASSIGQSQEAFF
TRBJ1-1 | TRBV15 | NA | NA | TGTGCCACCAGCAGAGAAACAGGATGGACTGAAGCTTTCTTT | CATSRETGWTEAFF
TRBJ2-1 | TRBV5-1 | NA | TRBD2 | TGCGCCAGCAGCTTGGCCGGGACTAGCGTTGTCTCCTACAATGAGCAGTTCTTC | CASSLAGTSVVSYNEQFF
TRBJ1-2 | TRBV6-1 | NA | TRBD1 | TGTGCCAGCCACGAGAGAGACAGGGACCATGGCTACACCTTC | CASHERDRDHGYTF
TRBJ1-3 | TRBV5-1 | once | NA | TGCGCCAGCAGCTTAGGGAGTAGCTCTGGAAACACCATATATTTT | CASSLGSSSGNTIYF
TRBJ2-3 | TRBV29-1 | NA | NA | TGCAGCGTTGTACCAGAGCGTATTATTTCAGATACGCAATATTTT | CSVVPERIISDTQYF
TRBJ2-3 | TRBV29-1 | NA | TRBD2 | TGCAGCGTTGAAGGCCCGGGACTAGCGGTTTTTTCAGATACGCAGTATTTT | CSVEGPGLAVFSDTQYF